One and the same sample provided the 13 T cell receptor beta chains below, sequenced in a study of T cell responses to AZD1222 COVID-19 vaccine. Using immunoSEQ multiplex PCR, the repertoire was profiled, and TCRdb retains in-frame clones only, with some absent. The sample yields roughly 90,000 clones, around 90% seen once. The specimen comprised peripheral blood, sampled on day 0 of MenACWY control vaccination. The receptors stem from an adult in good health.

The CDR3 here is CASTMGDGNYGYTF. The CDR3, as DNA: TGCGCCAGCACCATGGGGGACGGCAACTATGGCTACACCTTC. V usage is TRBV5-1 and J usage is TRBJ1-2; weak D call: TRBD1 (5 bases). Trimming shortened V by 6 bases and J by 2 bases, and 14 bases separated the two germline ends. In germline, CDR1 is SGHRS, CDR2 YFSETQ. This CDR3 is 14 amino acids long.

The genes are TRBV9 and TRBJ1-4; D gene unclear. The germline V gene encodes CDR1 SGDLS and CDR2 YYNGEE. Trimming cost V 0 bases and J 4 bases, with 10 bases left between them. The CDR3 is 15 amino acids. The DNA for the CDR3 is TGTGCCAGCAGCGTAGGGACGACCGATAATGAAAAACTGTTTTTT. Its translation is CASSVGTTDNEKLFF.

V usage is TRBV25-1 and J usage is TRBJ2-7, with TRBD2 matching 10 bases. The CDR3 covers 13 residues. Germline trimming cut 5 bases from V and 3 bases from J; bases unmatched to any gene: 1. Germline CDR1 reads MGHDK; CDR2 reads SYGVNS. The CDR3 here is CASSRTSGYEQYF. The CDR3 nucleotides read TGTGCCAGCAGTAGGACTAGCGGCTACGAGCAGTACTTC.

The chain uses TRBV6-2 or TRBV6-3 and TRBJ2-1; perhaps D is TRBD1 or TRBD2 (5 bases each). This CDR3 spans 15 amino acids. With 5 bases removed from V and 6 bases from J, the gap between germline ends came to 17 bases. Germline V gene data show CDR1 as MNHEY and CDR2 as SVGEGT. The CDR3 sequence is CASSEIGTPSNEQFF. In nucleotides, the CDR3 is TGTGCCAGCAGTGAGATAGGGACCCCTTCCAATGAGCAGTTCTTC.

In this sample, this clone turned up a few times. The chain links TRBV25-1 to TRBJ1-2; D is possibly TRBD1 (5 bases). Germline assignment: CDR1 MGHDK and CDR2 SYGVNS. CDR3 size: 11 residues. V gave up 10 bases and J gave up 6 bases, with 12 bases separating them. CDR3 protein: CATSQVDGYTF. Written as DNA, the CDR3 is TGTGCCACCTCACAGGTGGATGGCTACACCTTC.

The chain joins TRBV14 to TRBJ2-1, with 8 bases matching TRBD1. V lost 3 bases, J lost 6 bases, and 7 bases stayed unmatched. In germline, CDR1 is SGHDN, CDR2 FVKESK. The CDR3 spans 15 residues. In DNA form, the CDR3 reads TGTGCCAGCAGCCAGCCAGGGGGCGGAGGCAATGAGCAGTTCTTC. Its protein product is CASSQPGGGGNEQFF.

V and J are TRBV27 and TRBJ1-1, with D possibly matching TRBD1 (5 bases). Germline lookup yields CDR1 MNHEY and CDR2 SMNVEV (reference sequence). This CDR3 spans 14 amino acids. Trimming took 2 bases from V and 12 from J, leaving 19 bases between them. CDR3 loop: CASSLTQTVTRPFF. CDR3 nucleotide sequence: TGTGCCAGCAGTTTAACGCAGACAGTCACCCGTCCTTTCTTT.

The chain recombines TRBV18 with TRBJ1-3; unclear D gene. V was trimmed by 2 bases and J by 0 bases, leaving 8 bases between them. This CDR3 is 15 amino acids long. In germline, CDR1 is KGHSH, CDR2 LQKENI. CDR3 sequence reads: CASSPTIASGNTIYF. The DNA of the CDR3 is TGTGCCAGCTCACCAACAATCGCCTCTGGAAACACCATATATTTT.

This chain connects TRBV11-2 to TRBJ2-1, with 7 nucleotides matching TRBD1. Germline V gene data show CDR1 as SGHAT and CDR2 as FQNNGV. The CDR3 sequence is 15 residues long. V was clipped by 8 bases and J by 2 bases; unmatched bases: 9. CDR3: CASAAGQGAYNEQFF. In nucleotides, the CDR3 is TGTGCCAGCGCCGCCGGGCAGGGGGCCTACAATGAGCAGTTCTTC.

This clone occurred once. DNA of the CDR3: TGTGCCAGCTCCCCAGGAGGGATCCCACAATCTGGGGCCAACGTCCTGACTTTC. Amino acid sequence: CASSPGGIPQSGANVLTF. The chain recombines TRBV18 with TRBJ2-6; TRBD2 might be the D (6 bases). The CDR3 contains 18 residues. V lost 6 bases, J lost 1 base, and 19 bases lay in between. Germline V gives CDR1 KGHSH, CDR2 LQKENI.

The V call is TRBV4-2, the J call TRBJ2-7; no clear D. CDR1 LGHNA and CDR2 YNFKEQ come from the germline V gene. The CDR3 loop spans 15 amino acids. V was cut by 4 bases and J by 0 bases, with 13 bases left in between. As DNA, the CDR3 is TGTGCCAGCAGCCCCACGGGCGAGTCCTCCTACGAGCAGTACTTC. This codes for CASSPTGESSYEQYF.

J is TRBJ2-3 and V is TRBV5-1; D is undetermined. Between the trimmed V and J ends, which lost 5 bases and 3 bases, there was a span of 4 bases. CDR1 SGHRS and CDR2 YFSETQ come from the germline V gene. The CDR3 is 11 amino acids. CDR3 nucleotides: TGCGCCAGCAGGGAGACAGATACGCAGTATTTT. It translates to CASRETDTQYF. Full variable domain (missing parts from reference TRBV5-1 and TRBJ2-3): KAGVTQTPRYLIKTRGQQVTLSCSPISGHRSVSWYQQTPGQGLQFLFEYFSETQRNKGNFPGRFSGRQFSNSRSEMNVSTLELGDSALYLCASRETDTQYFGPGTRLTVL.

This sequence joins TRBV5-6 and TRBJ2-3; D ambiguous. This CDR3 has 17 amino acids. V gave up 0 bases and J gave up 0 bases, with 14 bases separating them. Germline CDR1 SGHDT, CDR2 YYEEEE. The CDR3 bases are TGTGCCAGCAGCTTGGTCGTCCTCGGCGGTAGCACAGATACGCAGTATTTT. Amino acids: CASSLVVLGGSTDTQYF.